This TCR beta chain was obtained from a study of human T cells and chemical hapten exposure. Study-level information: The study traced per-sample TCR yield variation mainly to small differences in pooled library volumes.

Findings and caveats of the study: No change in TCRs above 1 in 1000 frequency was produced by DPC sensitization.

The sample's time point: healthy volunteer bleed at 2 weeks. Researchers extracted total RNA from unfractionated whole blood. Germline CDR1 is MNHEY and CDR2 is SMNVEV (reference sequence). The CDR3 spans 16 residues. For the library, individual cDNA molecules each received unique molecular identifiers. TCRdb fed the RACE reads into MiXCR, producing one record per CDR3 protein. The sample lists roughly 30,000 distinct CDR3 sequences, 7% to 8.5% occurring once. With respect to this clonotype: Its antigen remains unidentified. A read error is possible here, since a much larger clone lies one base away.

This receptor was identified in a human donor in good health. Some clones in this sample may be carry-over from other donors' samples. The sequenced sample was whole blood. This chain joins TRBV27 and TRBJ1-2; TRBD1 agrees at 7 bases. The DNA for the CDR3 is TGTACCAGCAGTTTATCCCGACAGGGACCCATCTATGGCTACACCTTC. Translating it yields CTSSLSRQGPIYGYTF.